The 10 T cell receptor beta chains reported below all come from one sample, sequenced in a study of cytotoxic CD8 clonotypes in ibrutinib-treated CLL. The assay was immunoSEQ multiplex PCR, and TCRdb's table has in-frame clones only and misses some. This table holds some 200,000 clones, nearly 80% found once. This specimen was PBMCs, taken after 12 months of ibrutinib treatment. The receptors shown here come from a human donor with chronic lymphocytic leukemia.

The chain is built from TRBV7-9 and TRBJ2-7; D call uncertain. This CDR3 is 13 amino acids long. V shed 2 bases and J shed 3 bases, with 8 bases lying between them. Germline CDR1 is SEHNR and CDR2 is FQNEAQ (reference sequence). The chain's CDR3 is CASSLNTFYEQYF. In DNA form, the CDR3 reads TGTGCCAGCAGCTTAAACACCTTCTACGAGCAGTACTTC.

The chain uses TRBV4-1 and TRBJ2-7; 12 bases fit TRBD1. The CDR3 has 15 amino acids. The V segment lost 5 bases and the J segment 9 bases; nucleotides outside the gene matches: 11. The germline CDR1 and CDR2 sequences are MGHRA and YSYEKL. Written as DNA, the CDR3 is TGCGCCAGCAGCTCCCGGGACAGGGGGCGCTGGGGGCAGTACTTC. Translated: CASSSRDRGRWGQYF.

The rearrangement joins TRBV5-3 to TRBJ1-5, with D possibly being TRBD1 (6 bases). TRBV5-3 has ORF status, its function being uncertain. Trimming pared 8 bases from V and 2 bases from J, leaving 20 bases between. The CDR3 has 16 amino acids. The CDR3 DNA reads as TGTGCCAGCCGCCAAGGGGGGGCAGGGGGCAATCAGCCCCAGCATTTT. Its protein product is CASRQGGAGGNQPQHF.

This clone was detected a few times. The V gene is TRBV23-1, the J gene TRBJ2-7, with D possibly matching TRBD2 (5 bases). TRBV23-1 is filed as an ORF, its function uncertain. Trimming left V 6 bases short and J 5 bases short, with 8 bases between. This CDR3 is built from 11 residues. CDR3 DNA sequence: TGCGCCAGCAGACCGAGGGACGAGCAGTACTTC. Translating gives CASRPRDEQYF.

The chain links TRBV7-8 to TRBJ2-5, with a tentative D call TRBD2 (5 bases). This CDR3 has 15 residues. Trimming pared 0 bases from V and 2 bases from J, leaving 10 bases between. Looked up from germline, CDR1 is SGHVS and CDR2 is FQNEAQ. CDR3 region: CASSLAGGLQETQYF. The DNA of the CDR3 is TGTGCCAGCAGCTTAGCTGGCGGGTTACAAGAGACCCAGTACTTC.

V is TRBV18 and J is TRBJ1-2; D is perhaps TRBD1 (5 bases). The CDR3 is made up of 15 amino acids. The germline V and J ends were trimmed by 2 bases and 3 bases, with 13 bases remaining between them. The germline V gene encodes CDR1 KGHSH and CDR2 LQKENI. The CDR3 spells CASSPVAPGHYGYTF. CDR3 DNA: TGTGCCAGCTCACCAGTGGCCCCGGGGCACTATGGCTACACCTTC.

The genes are TRBV5-4 and TRBJ2-1, with D perhaps TRBD2 (6 bases). Germline assignment: CDR1 SGHNT and CDR2 YYREEE (reference sequence). The CDR3 extends over 15 amino acids. V was clipped by 4 bases and J by 5 bases, with 16 bases between them. The chain's CDR3 is CASSPLPGDDNEQFF. CDR3 coding DNA: TGTGCCAGCAGCCCCCTTCCGGGGGACGACAATGAGCAGTTCTTC.

The V call is TRBV4-1, the J call TRBJ1-4; D not certain. V was pared by 1 base and J by 0 bases, with 24 bases between. The CDR3 runs 21 residues. Germline V gene data show CDR1 as MGHRA and CDR2 as YSYEKL. The CDR3 spells CASSQAAVANWEIATNEKLFF. CDR3 coding DNA: TGCGCCAGCAGCCAAGCTGCCGTAGCAAACTGGGAAATTGCAACTAATGAAAAACTGTTTTTT.

In this sample, this clone turned up once. The chain recombines TRBV19 with TRBJ2-4; D possibly corresponds to TRBD2 (5 bases). The ends were cut back, 3 bases at V and 7 bases at J, with 19 bases in the middle. From germline, CDR1 is LNHDA and CDR2 SQIVND (reference sequence). The length of the CDR3 is 16 residues. Written as DNA, the CDR3 is TGTGCCAGTAGTATCGAGGGAGCCTCGGGCGGGAACATTCAGTACTTC. Residues: CASSIEGASGGNIQYF.

A few counts support this clone. The chain carries TRBV14 and TRBJ1-2; TRBD1 might be the D (5 bases). The CDR3 is 16 amino acids. Germline loops: CDR1 SGHDN, CDR2 FVKESK. V lost 0 bases to trimming and J lost 0 bases, with 11 bases between them. CDR3 nucleotides: TGTGCCAGCAGCCAAGATTGGGGGGGGACTAACTATGGCTACACCTTC. Amino acid sequence: CASSQDWGGTNYGYTF.